Presented here are 22 T cell receptor beta chains from one specimen sequenced in a study of cytomegalovirus exposure and HLA in healthy donors. 13 Jbeta primers and 60 Vbeta primers were used for the PCR. The data were produced by immunoSEQ multiplex PCR, yet TCRdb's version contains in-frame clones alone and is incomplete. The data show approximately 150,000 clones, with roughly four fifths seen just once and 4.1% held by the top ten. The sample comprised PBMCs. The origin of the receptors is a man aged 45 to 65 in good health and CMV-seropositive.

The CDR3 spells CARSPSETGVGNTIYF. The DNA of the CDR3 is TGTGCCAGAAGCCCTTCCGAGACAGGGGTAGGAAACACCATATATTTT. The chain combines TRBV5-3 with TRBJ1-3; 8 bases line up with TRBD1. TRBV5-3 is known as an ORF, though its function is uncertain. Germline trimming cut 4 bases from V and 4 bases from J; bases unmatched to any gene: 10. The CDR3 is 16 residues long.

This sequence joins TRBV7-9 and TRBJ2-7; D remains unclear. The CDR3 totals 14 residues. V lost 3 bases and J lost 2, with 11 bases in between. Germline V CDR1 and CDR2: SEHNR, FQNEAQ (reference sequence). The CDR3 bases are TGTGCCAGCAGCTTGGAGCCTGACCCCTACGAGCAGTACTTC. Amino acids: CASSLEPDPYEQYF.

The table lists this clone with a count of one. The chain uses TRBV18 and TRBJ2-7; tentative D call: TRBD2 (6 bases). V was shortened by 2 bases and J by 4 bases, with 15 bases between the two germline ends. This CDR3 region has 15 residues. Germline assignment: CDR1 KGHSH and CDR2 LQKENI. CDR3 DNA sequence: TGTGCCAGCTCACCAGCGGGCGGGACTTCTTACGAGCAGTACTTC. Translation: CASSPAGGTSYEQYF.

This chain links TRBV4-1 with TRBJ2-7, with 8 positions matching TRBD2. V lost 4 bases, J lost 6 bases, and 11 bases stayed unmatched. This CDR3 region has 15 residues. CDR1 is MGHRA and CDR2 is YSYEKL in the germline V gene. CDR3 sequence reads: CASSPARAGAPEQYF. The CDR3 coding sequence is TGCGCCAGCAGCCCCGCCCGAGCGGGAGCCCCCGAGCAGTACTTC.

The chain couples TRBV7-7 to TRBJ2-3, with 7 bases fitting TRBD2. Trimming took 5 bases from V and 10 from J; bases not matched to a gene: 6. CDR1 is SSHAT, CDR2 FNYEAQ, per germline (reference sequence). The CDR3 loop spans 12 amino acids. The CDR3 loop reads CASSPGLGAQYF. CDR3 in DNA: TGTGCCAGCAGCCCCGGACTAGGTGCGCAGTATTTT.

The rearrangement uses TRBV7-3 and TRBJ2-5, with 8 positions matching TRBD2. The junction had 4 bases not matched to a gene; V was cut back by 5 bases and J by 5 bases. CDR1 is SGHTA and CDR2 is FQGTGA in the germline V gene. The CDR3 has 13 amino acids. CDR3 region: CASSEGLAETQYF. CDR3 in DNA: TGTGCCAGCAGCGAAGGACTAGCTGAGACCCAGTACTTC.

The V and J genes are TRBV18 and TRBJ2-5; D gene unclear. V dropped 0 bases and J dropped 4 bases, with 6 bases sitting between them. Germline V lookup: CDR1 KGHSH, CDR2 LQKENI. CDR3 length: 13 amino acids. The CDR3: CASSPPGLETQYF. The CDR3 DNA sequence: TGTGCCAGCTCACCACCGGGCTTAGAGACCCAGTACTTC.

V gene TRBV28 combines with J gene TRBJ2-7; tentatively, D is TRBD2 (5 bases). Deletions cut 7 bases from V and 3 bases from J, with 10 bases between. The CDR3 length is 12 residues. Germline lookup yields CDR1 MDHEN and CDR2 SYDVKM. CDR3 DNA sequence: TGTGCCAGCACCCGGGGTAACTACGAGCAGTACTTC. It yields the protein CASTRGNYEQYF.

The chain is built from TRBV19 and TRBJ2-7, with a tentative D call TRBD1 (7 bases). The CDR3 is made up of 13 amino acids. Germline values: CDR1 LNHDA, CDR2 SQIVND (reference sequence). Trimming shortened V by 10 bases and J by 5 bases, and 18 bases separated the two germline ends. CDR3 sequence reads: CATTTGRRDEQYF. The CDR3, as DNA: TGTGCCACCACGACAGGGAGGAGGGACGAGCAGTACTTC. The variable domain in full, with the rest retrieved from reference TRBV19 and TRBJ2-7, is DGGITQSPKYLFRKEGQNVTLSCEQNLNHDAMYWYRQDPGQGLRLIYYSQIVNDFQKGDIAEGYSVSREKKESFPLTVTSAQKNPTAFYLCATTTGRRDEQYFGPGTRLTVT.

The J gene is TRBJ2-2, the V gene TRBV7-6; D is unresolved. With 5 bases removed from V and 0 bases from J, the gap between germline ends came to 7 bases. CDR1 SGHVS and CDR2 FNYEAQ come from the germline V gene. This CDR3 comprises 14 residues. CDR3 loop: CASSQQANTGELFF. Written as DNA, the CDR3 is TGTGCCAGCAGCCAACAAGCGAACACCGGGGAGCTGTTTTTT.

The chain carries TRBV28 and TRBJ2-2; 11 nucleotides match TRBD2. The germline V gene has CDR1 MDHEN and CDR2 SYDVKM. V lost 6 bases and J lost 4; bases outside the gene matches: 4. The CDR3 covers 15 residues. The CDR3 spells CASRILAGGTGELFF. The CDR3 nucleotides are TGTGCCAGCAGAATTCTAGCGGGAGGCACCGGGGAGCTGTTTTTT.

The sample holds a few counts of this clone. The CDR3 loop is CASSPGTGAMNTEAFF. In DNA form, the CDR3 reads TGTGCCAGCAGCCCCGGGACAGGGGCTATGAACACTGAAGCTTTCTTT. V usage is TRBV28 and J usage is TRBJ1-1, with 10 positions matching TRBD1. The V gene end was trimmed by 6 bases and the J gene end by 0 bases; junction bases not matched to a gene: 7. This CDR3 region has 16 residues. The V gene's germline CDR1 is MDHEN and CDR2 SYDVKM.

The chain has TRBV14 and TRBJ1-6; D unclear. This CDR3 spans 14 amino acids. Germline V gene lookup returns CDR1 SGHDN and CDR2 FVKESK. V lost 0 bases, J lost 9 bases, and 9 bases lay in between. CDR3 sequence: CASSQEAAASPLHF. In DNA, the CDR3 is TGTGCCAGCAGCCAAGAGGCGGCGGCTTCACCCCTCCACTTT.

This chain links TRBV29-1 with TRBJ2-2; 10 bases map to TRBD1. Germline CDR1 and CDR2: SQVTM and ANQGSEA. The CDR3 extends over 14 amino acids. J gave up 6 bases and V 4 bases, and 5 bases lay outside the gene matches. CDR3 sequence (DNA): TGCAGCGTTGGGGGGACAGGGGTGGCCGGGGAGCTGTTTTTT. It is translated as CSVGGTGVAGELFF.

V and J are TRBV7-9 and TRBJ2-3; the match to TRBD2 covers 11 bases. Germline values: CDR1 SEHNR, CDR2 FQNEAQ (reference sequence). The length of the CDR3 is 16 residues. The junction had 3 bases not matched to a gene; V was cut back by 2 bases and J by 2 bases. The CDR3 nucleotides are TGTGCCAGCAGCTTATGGACTAGCGGGTCCACAGATACGCAGTATTTT. This encodes CASSLWTSGSTDTQYF.

This chain uses TRBV7-2 with TRBJ1-1, with 7 bases that match TRBD1. J gave up 1 base and V 6 bases, and 5 bases lay outside the gene matches. Germline V gene sequence: CDR1 SGHTA, CDR2 FQGNSA. CDR3 length: 14 residues. CDR3 sequence reads: CASRPRTGNTEAFF. CDR3 DNA: TGTGCCAGCAGACCTAGGACAGGGAACACTGAAGCTTTCTTT.

The V and J genes are TRBV7-9 and TRBJ2-7, with 7 bases that match TRBD1. This CDR3 spans 13 amino acids. CDR1 SEHNR and CDR2 FQNEAQ come from the germline V gene (reference sequence). After removal of 4 bases from V and 4 bases from J, the junction contained 4 bases not matched to a gene. The CDR3 DNA reads TGTGCCAGCAGCTCCTCACAGGGGTACGAGCAGTACTTC. It encodes CASSSSQGYEQYF.

Notes on this clone: Other nucleotide sequences from this sample produce the same CDR3. V is TRBV2 and J is TRBJ2-5; 13 nucleotides agree with TRBD2. Losses at the gene ends were 1 base for V and 2 bases for J; bases not matched to a gene: 1. This CDR3 comprises 16 residues. CDR1 is SNHLY, CDR2 FYNNEI, per germline. DNA of the CDR3: TGTGCCAGCAGTGAAGGACTAGCGGGAGGTCAAGAGACCCAGTACTTC. Protein product: CASSEGLAGGQETQYF.

In this sample, this clone turned up once. The chain couples TRBV7-9 to TRBJ2-4; 7 nucleotides match TRBD2. This CDR3 region has 13 residues. Germline loops: CDR1 SEHNR, CDR2 FQNEAQ (reference sequence). Trimming cost V 4 bases and J 12 bases; bases outside gene matches: 9. Here the CDR3 reads CASSSNGEGPQYF. CDR3 DNA: TGTGCCAGCAGCTCCAACGGGGAGGGCCCTCAGTACTTC.

The chain is built from TRBV5-1 and TRBJ2-7; 9 nucleotides match TRBD1. The CDR3 extends over 14 amino acids. J lost 5 bases, V lost 7 bases, and 10 bases had no gene match. The V gene's germline CDR1 is SGHRS and CDR2 YFSETQ. CDR3 amino acids: CASRLGTGTDEQYF. The CDR3 nucleotides read TGCGCCAGCCGTCTTGGGACAGGGACGGACGAGCAGTACTTC.

In DNA, the CDR3 is TGCAGCGTTGTTTCAGGGCGCGAGCAGTACTTC. The encoded protein is CSVVSGREQYF. The genes are TRBV29-1 and TRBJ2-7; tentatively, D is TRBD1 (5 bases). The V gene lost 4 bases and the J gene lost 6 bases, with 10 bases spanning the gap. The germline V gene encodes CDR1 SQVTM and CDR2 ANQGSEA. The CDR3 runs to 11 residues.

The chain links TRBV29-1 to TRBJ1-1; perhaps TRBD1 as D (5 bases). V lost 4 bases and J lost 7, with 10 bases in between. The CDR3 covers 11 residues. Germline-derived CDR1 and CDR2 are SQVTM and ANQGSEA. The CDR3, as DNA: TGCAGCGTTGGGAGACAGTTTGAAGCTTTCTTT. This gives the protein CSVGRQFEAFF.